This T cell receptor (beta chain) stems from a study of CD8 T cells in Susac syndrome. Findings of the study overall: An acknowledgment was made by the study that its TCR sequencing and HLA analysis involved relatively few individuals.

While CD8+ and CD4+ T cells were isolated negatively, TEMRA cells were enriched by FACS. The germline gives CDR1 SGHNT, CDR2 YYREEE (reference sequence). This CDR3 is 17 amino acids long. V trimming: 2 bases; J trimming: 3 bases; junction bases outside the gene matches: 10. Random hexamers were used to reverse transcribe roughly 0.45 to 1 ug of RNA. Multiplex PCR with immunoSEQ amplified the TCR beta CDR3 across 54 Vbeta and 13 Jbeta. TCRdb re-derived calls from the immunoSEQ multiplex PCR reads in MiXCR, one entry per CDR3 protein. The data show about 52,000 distinct CDR3 sequences, 90% to 95% seen once. For this clonotype: Its cognate antigen is unknown.

The chain joins TRBV5-4 to TRBJ1-4, with TRBD1 matching 7 bases. The clonotype was recovered from a human donor with multiple sclerosis. The specimen was CD8+ T cells from PBMCs. CDR3 sequence: CASSLRRGLAANEKLFF. In DNA form, the CDR3 reads TGTGCCAGCAGCTTACGCAGGGGGTTAGCGGCTAATGAAAAACTGTTTTTT. The full variable domain, rest sourced from reference TRBV5-4 and TRBJ1-4, is ETGVTQSPTHLIKTRGQQVTLRCSSQSGHNTVSWYQQALGQGPQFIFQYYREEENGRGNFPPRFSGLQFPNYSSELNVNALELDDSALYLCASSLRRGLAANEKLFFGSGTQLSVL.